The rows below give T cell receptor beta chains drawn from one sample of a study of blood T cell repertoires in COVID-19. Profiling relied on immunoSEQ multiplex PCR, and the TCRdb table lists in-frame clones only, not all of them. In the table there are around 170,000 clones, 83% of which are singletons. Sequenced material: peripheral blood. These receptors came from a human donor in a cohort sampled during active COVID-19. CDR3s include the opening cysteine and the closing phenylalanine or tryptophan. Each record gives: J gene, CDR3 length, V gene, D gene, clone size, CDR3 DNA, CDR3 protein. A D gene is named only where the DNA matches it firmly. Clone size, where shown, is once, few, many, or a class for clones that have expanded.

j_gene: TRBJ1-2
len: 14
v_gene: TRBV10-2
d_gene: TRBD1
abundance: -
CDR3nt: TGCGCCAGCAGTGAGAGGGACAGAGGCTATGGCTACACCTTC
CDR3aa: CASSERDRGYGYTF

j_gene: TRBJ1-2
len: 14
v_gene: TRBV7-2
d_gene: TRBD1
abundance: -
CDR3nt: TGTGCCAGCAGCCGTAAGACAGGGGACTATGGCTACACCTTC
CDR3aa: CASSRKTGDYGYTF

j_gene: TRBJ1-2
len: 14
v_gene: TRBV6-2/TRBV6-3
d_gene: -
abundance: -
CDR3nt: TGTGCCAGCAGCCCCAACCGGGGAGGCTATGGCTACACCTTC
CDR3aa: CASSPNRGGYGYTF

j_gene: TRBJ2-7
len: 15
v_gene: TRBV5-6
d_gene: TRBD2
abundance: -
CDR3nt: TGTGCCAGCAGCTCTAGCGGGAGGACGATTTACGAGCAGTACTTC
CDR3aa: CASSSSGRTIYEQYF

j_gene: TRBJ1-5
len: 15
v_gene: TRBV28
d_gene: -
abundance: -
CDR3nt: TGTGCCAGCAGTCCAGGGGATAATAGCAATCAGCCCCAGCATTTT
CDR3aa: CASSPGDNSNQPQHF

j_gene: TRBJ2-2
len: 18
v_gene: TRBV5-1
d_gene: TRBD2
abundance: -
CDR3nt: TGCGCCAGCAGCTTTCAAGGACTAGCGGGGGTTATAGCCGGGGAGCTGTTTTTT
CDR3aa: CASSFQGLAGVIAGELFF

j_gene: TRBJ2-1
len: 14
v_gene: TRBV11-2
d_gene: -
abundance: -
CDR3nt: TGTGCCAGCAGCTTGGCTAGCCGATACAATGAGCAGTTCTTC
CDR3aa: CASSLASRYNEQFF

j_gene: TRBJ1-5
len: 15
v_gene: TRBV7-8
d_gene: -
abundance: -
CDR3nt: TGTGCCAGCACACCACAGGGATTGTACAATCAGCCCCAGCATTTT
CDR3aa: CASTPQGLYNQPQHF

j_gene: TRBJ1-1
len: 15
v_gene: TRBV6-2/TRBV6-3
d_gene: TRBD1
abundance: few
CDR3nt: TGTGCCAGCAGTTACGAGGGACAGGGTAACACTGAAGCTTTCTTT
CDR3aa: CASSYEGQGNTEAFF

j_gene: TRBJ1-1
len: 12
v_gene: TRBV5-6
d_gene: -
abundance: -
CDR3nt: TGTGCCAGCAGCTGGCAAAACACTGAAGCTTTCTTT
CDR3aa: CASSWQNTEAFF

j_gene: TRBJ2-7
len: 15
v_gene: TRBV6-5
d_gene: TRBD2
abundance: -
CDR3nt: TGTGCCAGCAGTTTAACTAGCGGGATATCCTACGAGCAGTACTTC
CDR3aa: CASSLTSGISYEQYF

j_gene: TRBJ1-6
len: 14
v_gene: TRBV6-5
d_gene: -
abundance: -
CDR3nt: TGTGCCAGCACTCTTCTGGAGGTGAATTCACCCCTCCACTTT
CDR3aa: CASTLLEVNSPLHF

j_gene: TRBJ1-1
len: 13
v_gene: TRBV4-1
d_gene: -
abundance: -
CDR3nt: TGCGCCAGCAGCCAGGACGGGGGGCAAGAAGCTTTCTTT
CDR3aa: CASSQDGGQEAFF

j_gene: TRBJ1-1
len: 12
v_gene: TRBV21-1
d_gene: -
abundance: -
CDR3nt: TGTGCCAGCAGCACCTACAGGGGGGGGGCTTTCTTT
CDR3aa: CASSTYRGGAFF

j_gene: TRBJ1-4
len: 16
v_gene: TRBV21-1
d_gene: -
abundance: -
CDR3nt: TGTGCCAGCAGCAAAGTTGGGGCAGGGTGTCTTAGAAAACTGTTTTTT
CDR3aa: CASSKVGAGCLRKLFF

j_gene: TRBJ2-5
len: 16
v_gene: TRBV5-6
d_gene: TRBD2
abundance: -
CDR3nt: TGTGCCAGCAGCTCCCTTGGCGGGGGGGTAGTAGAGACCCAGTACTTC
CDR3aa: CASSSLGGGVVETQYF

j_gene: TRBJ1-2
len: 14
v_gene: TRBV11-1
d_gene: -
abundance: -
CDR3nt: TGTGCCAGCAGCTTAGCCGAGACACCCCATGGCTACACCTTC
CDR3aa: CASSLAETPHGYTF

j_gene: TRBJ1-1
len: 13
v_gene: TRBV20-1
d_gene: -
abundance: -
CDR3nt: TGCAGTGCTAGTGCAGGGTGGGGCACTGAAGCTTTCTTT
CDR3aa: CSASAGWGTEAFF

j_gene: TRBJ2-7
len: 15
v_gene: TRBV13
d_gene: TRBD1
abundance: -
CDR3nt: TGTGCCAGCAGCTTAGGGGGACAGGGGAGGAACGAGCAGTACTTC
CDR3aa: CASSLGGQGRNEQYF

j_gene: TRBJ2-7
len: 16
v_gene: TRBV7-8
d_gene: -
abundance: -
CDR3nt: TGTGCCAGCACCGGCCTGGGTGGGGGCGCGGCCTACGAGCAGTACTTC
CDR3aa: CASTGLGGGAAYEQYF

j_gene: TRBJ1-4
len: 15
v_gene: TRBV19
d_gene: TRBD1
abundance: -
CDR3nt: TGTGCCAGCAAGGACAGGACAGCAAGGCGAGAAAAACTGTTTTTT
CDR3aa: CASKDRTARREKLFF

j_gene: TRBJ2-3
len: 15
v_gene: TRBV15
d_gene: TRBD2
abundance: -
CDR3nt: TGTGCCACCAGCAGAAGACTAGCGGGGACAGATACGCAGTATTTT
CDR3aa: CATSRRLAGTDTQYF

j_gene: TRBJ1-1
len: 15
v_gene: TRBV6-6
d_gene: -
abundance: -
CDR3nt: TGTGCCAGCAGTTCCGCCCAGAGGGTAGGGACTGAAGCTTTCTTT
CDR3aa: CASSSAQRVGTEAFF

j_gene: TRBJ1-2
len: 13
v_gene: TRBV7-6
d_gene: -
abundance: -
CDR3nt: TGTGCCAGCAGCTTAAATTCAGGGTATGGCTACACCTTC
CDR3aa: CASSLNSGYGYTF

j_gene: TRBJ1-1
len: 15
v_gene: TRBV12-5
d_gene: -
abundance: -
CDR3nt: TGTGCTAGTGGTTTGACGGGACCGCGGGGGACTGAAGCTTTCTTT
CDR3aa: CASGLTGPRGTEAFF

j_gene: TRBJ2-7
len: 13
v_gene: TRBV5-1
d_gene: -
abundance: -
CDR3nt: TGCGCCAGCAGCTCAGGACAGAACTACGAGCAGTACTTC
CDR3aa: CASSSGQNYEQYF

j_gene: TRBJ1-1
len: 14
v_gene: TRBV7-8
d_gene: TRBD1
abundance: -
CDR3nt: TGTGCCAGCAGCCCCCAGGGGGGAAGCACTGAAGCTTTCTTT
CDR3aa: CASSPQGGSTEAFF

j_gene: TRBJ2-6
len: 15
v_gene: TRBV11-2
d_gene: -
abundance: -
CDR3nt: TGTGCCAGCAGCCAGCGGACGGGAGGGGCCAACGTCCTGACTTTC
CDR3aa: CASSQRTGGANVLTF

j_gene: TRBJ2-5
len: 16
v_gene: TRBV6-2/TRBV6-3
d_gene: -
abundance: once
CDR3nt: TGTGCCAGCAGTTACCGGGGTTTGGCGCTCCAAGAGACCCAGTACTTC
CDR3aa: CASSYRGLALQETQYF

j_gene: TRBJ2-7
len: 15
v_gene: TRBV11-1
d_gene: -
abundance: -
CDR3nt: TGTGCCAGCAGCTTAGCGGGGGGGCACACGGGCGAGCAGTACTTC
CDR3aa: CASSLAGGHTGEQYF

j_gene: TRBJ2-7
len: 14
v_gene: TRBV28
d_gene: -
abundance: -
CDR3nt: TGTGCCAGCAGCTTAGGCGACAGGCCCTCCGAGCAGTACTTC
CDR3aa: CASSLGDRPSEQYF

j_gene: TRBJ2-2
len: 17
v_gene: TRBV6-2/TRBV6-3
d_gene: TRBD2
abundance: -
CDR3nt: TGTGCCAGCAGCCCGAACCGGGGCGGGAGGGGTATCGGGGAGCTGTTTTTT
CDR3aa: CASSPNRGGRGIGELFF

j_gene: TRBJ2-7
len: 15
v_gene: TRBV18
d_gene: -
abundance: -
CDR3nt: TGTGCCAGCTCACCACCGATGCAGGGTAAGAACGAGCAGTACTTC
CDR3aa: CASSPPMQGKNEQYF

j_gene: TRBJ1-1
len: 14
v_gene: TRBV18
d_gene: TRBD1
abundance: once
CDR3nt: TGTGCCAGCTCGCCGGACAGGGTGACCACTGAAGCTTTCTTT
CDR3aa: CASSPDRVTTEAFF

j_gene: TRBJ2-4
len: 14
v_gene: TRBV10-1
d_gene: -
abundance: -
CDR3nt: TGCGCCAGCAGTGATCCCGGAGGGGTAAACATTCAGTACTTC
CDR3aa: CASSDPGGVNIQYF

j_gene: TRBJ2-7
len: 13
v_gene: TRBV20-1
d_gene: TRBD1
abundance: -
CDR3nt: TGCAGTGCTAGTTCAGGGGGTAAGAACGAGCAGTACTTC
CDR3aa: CSASSGGKNEQYF

j_gene: TRBJ2-7
len: 14
v_gene: TRBV6-5
d_gene: -
abundance: -
CDR3nt: TGTGCCAGCAGTCCTTGGGGCAAGTCCTACGAGCAGTACTTC
CDR3aa: CASSPWGKSYEQYF

j_gene: TRBJ2-7
len: 15
v_gene: TRBV19
d_gene: TRBD2
abundance: -
CDR3nt: TGTGCCAGTAGTTGGGGGACTAGCGGGAGGTACGAGCAGTACTTC
CDR3aa: CASSWGTSGRYEQYF

j_gene: TRBJ1-2
len: 16
v_gene: TRBV1
d_gene: -
abundance: -
CDR3nt: TGCACCAGCAGCCAAGCCCGAGCCGCAGGGCACTATGGCTACACCTTC
CDR3aa: CTSSQARAAGHYGYTF

j_gene: TRBJ1-2
len: 14
v_gene: TRBV4-2
d_gene: -
abundance: few
CDR3nt: TGTGCCAGCAGCCAAGATGGCACAGTCTATGGCTACACCTTC
CDR3aa: CASSQDGTVYGYTF

j_gene: TRBJ2-7
len: 14
v_gene: TRBV7-3
d_gene: TRBD2
abundance: -
CDR3nt: TGTGCCAGCAGCCCGGGGGGAGCTGCCCACGAGCAGTACTTC
CDR3aa: CASSPGGAAHEQYF

j_gene: TRBJ1-1
len: 14
v_gene: TRBV6-5
d_gene: TRBD1
abundance: -
CDR3nt: TGTGCCAGCAGTTACGGACAGGGTAACACTGAAGCTTTCTTT
CDR3aa: CASSYGQGNTEAFF

j_gene: TRBJ2-5
len: 16
v_gene: TRBV7-8
d_gene: TRBD2
abundance: -
CDR3nt: TGTGCCAGCAGCCCTCTGGCGGGAGGGAAGGGAGAGACCCAGTACTTC
CDR3aa: CASSPLAGGKGETQYF

j_gene: TRBJ1-6
len: 15
v_gene: TRBV28
d_gene: -
abundance: -
CDR3nt: TGTGCCAGCACCCTGGGGGCATCCGATAATTCACCCCTCCACTTT
CDR3aa: CASTLGASDNSPLHF

j_gene: TRBJ1-1
len: 14
v_gene: TRBV7-3
d_gene: TRBD1
abundance: few
CDR3nt: TGTGCCAGCAGCCCAGGGGGCTTGGGCACTGAAGCTTTCTTT
CDR3aa: CASSPGGLGTEAFF

j_gene: TRBJ2-7
len: 14
v_gene: TRBV7-3
d_gene: TRBD2
abundance: -
CDR3nt: TGTGCCAGCAGCCCGGGACTAGCCCCGTACGAGCAGTACTTC
CDR3aa: CASSPGLAPYEQYF

j_gene: TRBJ1-1
len: 12
v_gene: TRBV28
d_gene: -
abundance: few
CDR3nt: TGTGCCAGCAGTTTTCGGAACACTGAAGCTTTCTTT
CDR3aa: CASSFRNTEAFF

j_gene: TRBJ1-2
len: 16
v_gene: TRBV10-3
d_gene: TRBD1
abundance: -
CDR3nt: TGTGCCATCACCGGCGGCAGGGGGCGTAGGAACTATGGCTACACCTTC
CDR3aa: CAITGGRGRRNYGYTF

j_gene: TRBJ2-3
len: 16
v_gene: TRBV24-1
d_gene: TRBD1
abundance: -
CDR3nt: TGTGCCACCAGTGACCGGGACAGGGGGCTAACAGATACGCAGTATTTT
CDR3aa: CATSDRDRGLTDTQYF

j_gene: TRBJ2-7
len: 21
v_gene: TRBV28
d_gene: TRBD1
abundance: -
CDR3nt: TGTGCCAGCAGTTATATACCCGGGACAGGCGAACGCCCGGTAAGGTGGTACGAGCAGTACTTC
CDR3aa: CASSYIPGTGERPVRWYEQYF

j_gene: TRBJ2-1
len: 17
v_gene: TRBV4-3
d_gene: TRBD2
abundance: -
CDR3nt: TGCGCCAGCAGCCAAGCCGCTAGCGGGACCAACTACAATGAGCAGTTCTTC
CDR3aa: CASSQAASGTNYNEQFF

j_gene: TRBJ2-6
len: 16
v_gene: TRBV6-6
d_gene: -
abundance: -
CDR3nt: TGTGCCAGCAGTTTGCTTCAGGGGTCCGGGGCCAACGTCCTGACTTTC
CDR3aa: CASSLLQGSGANVLTF

j_gene: TRBJ2-7
len: 13
v_gene: TRBV27
d_gene: -
abundance: -
CDR3nt: TGTGCCAGCAGCCGGGGAGTGTCCTACGAGCAGTACTTC
CDR3aa: CASSRGVSYEQYF

j_gene: TRBJ2-1
len: 13
v_gene: TRBV5-6
d_gene: -
abundance: -
CDR3nt: TGTGCCAGCAGGAGAGTAGGAGACAATGAGCAGTTCTTC
CDR3aa: CASRRVGDNEQFF

j_gene: TRBJ2-7
len: 15
v_gene: TRBV6-5
d_gene: -
abundance: once
CDR3nt: TGTGCCAGCAGTAAGACGGGGTGGGGACTCTACGAGCAGTACTTC
CDR3aa: CASSKTGWGLYEQYF

j_gene: TRBJ1-1
len: 14
v_gene: TRBV19
d_gene: -
abundance: -
CDR3nt: TGTGCCAGTAGTATGAAGGGGTTGAACACTGAAGCTTTCTTT
CDR3aa: CASSMKGLNTEAFF

j_gene: TRBJ2-1
len: 17
v_gene: TRBV6-2/TRBV6-3
d_gene: TRBD2
abundance: -
CDR3nt: TGTGCCAGCAGCCTTCTCGGGACTAGCGGCTCCTACAATGAGCAGTTCTTC
CDR3aa: CASSLLGTSGSYNEQFF